This entry lists 24 T cell receptor beta chains sequenced from one sample in a study of shared clonotypes between healthy human individuals. The naive CD8 population came from CD45RO-negative cells selected for CCR7, without terminally differentiated effector memory CD45RA+ cells. Libraries were prepared by immunoSEQ multiplex PCR; TCRdb keeps only in-frame clonotypes and omits some of them. The table lists about 1,900,000 clones, roughly 94% of them singletons, with around 1% in the top ten. Specimen: naive CD8+ T cells sorted from blood. These receptors originate from a man aged 18 to 35 in good health.

The chain has TRBV5-1 and TRBJ2-5; D perhaps matches TRBD2 (5 bases). This CDR3 is 17 amino acids long. With 0 bases removed from V and 2 bases from J, the gap between germline ends came to 17 bases. The germline V gene has CDR1 SGHRS and CDR2 YFSETQ. The CDR3 is CASSLALQLDYQETQYF. The CDR3 DNA sequence: TGCGCCAGCAGCTTGGCCCTTCAGTTAGACTATCAAGAGACCCAGTACTTC.

A note on this clone: The same CDR3 arises from other DNA sequences in this sample as well. The chain carries TRBV6-1 and TRBJ2-7, with D tentatively TRBD2 (5 bases). The CDR3 is 13 residues long. V gave up 11 bases and J gave up 0 bases, with 14 bases separating them. Germline V lookup: CDR1 MNHNS, CDR2 SASEGT. The CDR3 DNA follows: TGTGCCTCCTCCCTAGCAGGCTCCTACGAGCAGTACTTC. Translation: CASSLAGSYEQYF.

The J gene is TRBJ2-7, the V gene TRBV7-6, with D possibly matching TRBD1 (6 bases). Germline V gives CDR1 SGHVS, CDR2 FNYEAQ. V lost 1 base, J lost 0 bases, and 10 bases lay in between. The CDR3 runs 15 residues. The CDR3 DNA follows: TGTGCCAGCAGCTTAGGGGGACACAACTCCTACGAGCAGTACTTC. This translates into CASSLGGHNSYEQYF.

This sequence joins TRBV6-5 and TRBJ2-5; TRBD2 matches 12 bases. The CDR3 totals 14 residues. Trimming took 8 bases from V and 7 from J; bases not matched to a gene: 8. The germline V gene has CDR1 MNHEY and CDR2 SVGAGI. For the CDR3, the DNA is TGTGCCAGCGCCTCACTAGCGGGAGGTTGGACCCAGTACTTC. This encodes CASASLAGGWTQYF.

The chain uses TRBV28 and TRBJ1-6, with D unclear. The CDR3 extends over 14 amino acids. The V gene's germline CDR1 is MDHEN and CDR2 SYDVKM. Trimming cost V 4 bases and J 5 bases, with 9 bases left between them. The DNA for the CDR3 is TGTGCCAGCAGTTGGCAGTTCCATAATTCACCCCTCCACTTT. It encodes CASSWQFHNSPLHF.

The chain has TRBV27 and TRBJ2-1; 9 bases agree with TRBD1. The CDR3 is made up of 16 amino acids. V lost 0 bases and J lost 5; bases outside the gene matches: 5. From germline, CDR1 is MNHEY and CDR2 SMNVEV (reference sequence). The CDR3 DNA sequence: TGTGCCAGCAGTTTATCGGCCGGGACAGGGAACAATGAGCAGTTCTTC. Translating it yields CASSLSAGTGNNEQFF.

The table lists this clone with a few counts. The rearrangement uses TRBV27 and TRBJ2-6; 9 nucleotides match TRBD1. This CDR3 region has 16 residues. The ends lost 5 bases at V and 2 bases at J; junction bases unmatched: 4. CDR1 and CDR2 from the germline V gene are MNHEY and SMNVEV (reference sequence). The CDR3 bases are TGTGCCAGCAGTGCCACAGGGGGCGCTGGGGCCAACGTCCTGACTTTC. Protein product: CASSATGGAGANVLTF.

V and J are TRBV5-4 and TRBJ2-1, with D hard to call. CDR3 length equals 12 residues. V lost 2 bases and J 5 bases, leaving 5 bases between the germline ends. Germline lookup yields CDR1 SGHNT and CDR2 YYREEE (reference sequence). The CDR3 sequence: CASSFPDNEQFF. CDR3 DNA: TGTGCCAGCAGCTTTCCAGACAATGAGCAGTTCTTC.

The CDR3 region is CASSLSPLNEQYF. CDR3 nucleotides: TGTGCCAGCAGCTTGTCCCCGCTTAACGAGCAGTACTTC. This chain links TRBV13 with TRBJ2-7, with D hard to call. With 3 bases removed from V and 5 bases from J, the gap between germline ends came to 11 bases. CDR1 PRHDT and CDR2 FYEKMQ come from the germline V gene (reference sequence). The CDR3 spans 13 residues. The entire variable domain, with the rest obtained from reference TRBV13 and TRBJ2-7, is as follows: AAGVIQSPRHLIKEKRETATLKCYPIPRHDTVYWYQQGPGQDPQFLISFYEKMQSDKGSIPDRFSAQQFSDYHSELNMSSLELGDSALYFCASSLSPLNEQYFGPGTRLTVT.

The sample holds a few counts of this clone. The J gene is TRBJ1-5, the V gene TRBV19; D gene ambiguous. This CDR3 is 15 amino acids long. V was pared by 5 bases and J by 5 bases, with 16 bases between. CDR1 is LNHDA, CDR2 SQIVND, per germline (reference sequence). CDR3 bases: TGTGCCAGTAGTCCCCGGGAAGCCTTTCATCAGCCCCAGCATTTT. This codes for CASSPREAFHQPQHF.

The J gene is TRBJ2-5, the V gene TRBV5-1; D may correspond to TRBD1 or TRBD2 (5 bases each). CDR3 length equals 15 residues. V was cut by 4 bases and J by 1 base, with 14 bases left in between. Germline loops: CDR1 SGHRS, CDR2 YFSETQ. CDR3 DNA: TGCGCCAGCAGCCCGAGGGGAGCGCGCCAAGAGACCCAGTACTTC. Amino acid sequence: CASSPRGARQETQYF.

The chain joins TRBV11-3 to TRBJ1-3; 7 nucleotides agree with TRBD1. CDR3 length equals 15 residues. Germline CDR1 is SGHNT and CDR2 is YENEEA. Losses at the gene ends were 3 bases for V and 0 bases for J; bases not matched to a gene: 2. Written as DNA, the CDR3 is TGTGCCAGCAGCTTGGGACAGACCTCTGGAAACACCATATATTTT. This codes for CASSLGQTSGNTIYF.

CDR3 sequence reads: CASSISNTEAFF. As DNA, the CDR3 is TGTGCCAGCAGCATCAGCAACACTGAAGCTTTCTTT. This rearrangement joins TRBV5-6 to TRBJ1-1; D not resolved. Per germline, CDR1 SGHDT and CDR2 YYEEEE. Trimming stripped 4 bases from V and 2 bases from J, with 6 bases between. CDR3 length: 12 residues.

The chain employs TRBV7-9 and TRBJ2-7, with D perhaps TRBD1 or TRBD2 (7 bases each). The germline CDR1 and CDR2 sequences are SEHNR and FQNEAQ (reference sequence). The V end lost 7 bases, the J end lost 5 bases, and 18 bases lay between the germline ends. CDR3 length: 14 residues. The CDR3 loop reads CASTHTGEGNEQYF. CDR3 nucleotide sequence: TGTGCCAGCACCCACACAGGGGAGGGGAACGAGCAGTACTTC.

DNA of the CDR3: TGTGCCAGCCAAGGGGATGGCTACACCTTC. Its translation is CASQGDGYTF. The chain combines TRBV25-1 with TRBJ1-2; D may be TRBD1 (5 bases). Trimming left V 8 bases short and J 6 bases short, with 7 bases between. This CDR3 comprises 10 residues. The germline CDR1 and CDR2 sequences are MGHDK and SYGVNS.

V usage is TRBV30 and J usage is TRBJ2-7; 9 nucleotides align to TRBD1. Germline values: CDR1 GTSNPN, CDR2 SVGIG (reference sequence). This CDR3 spans 12 amino acids. Unmatched junction bases numbered 1, after V lost 4 bases and J lost 3 bases. The CDR3 sequence: CAWTGQGYEQYF. CDR3 bases: TGTGCCTGGACGGGACAGGGCTACGAGCAGTACTTC.

V is TRBV5-1 and J is TRBJ2-7, with 9 bases aligning to TRBD2. Trimming took 1 base from V and 1 from J; bases not matched to a gene: 12. This CDR3 spans 18 amino acids. Germline V gene data show CDR1 as SGHRS and CDR2 as YFSETQ. In nucleotides, the CDR3 is TGCGCCAGCAGCTTGCTACTAGCGGGTGAATATCGTTCCTACGAGCAGTACTTC. It yields the protein CASSLLLAGEYRSYEQYF. Full variable domain (remainder filled in from reference TRBV5-1 and TRBJ2-7): KAGVTQTPRYLIKTRGQQVTLSCSPISGHRSVSWYQQTPGQGLQFLFEYFSETQRNKGNFPGRFSGRQFSNSRSEMNVSTLELGDSALYLCASSLLLAGEYRSYEQYFGPGTRLTVT.

Here the CDR3 DNA reads TGTGCCAGCAGCGTCGGGAGGGCCGCCTACGAGCAGTACTTC. It yields the protein CASSVGRAAYEQYF. The chain has TRBV9 and TRBJ2-7; 8 bases fit TRBD2. The CDR3 length is 14 residues. Germline V gene lookup returns CDR1 SGDLS and CDR2 YYNGEE. The trim removed 2 bases at V and 2 bases at J, leaving 3 bases unmatched.

The count of this clone is one. The same CDR3 arises from other DNA sequences in this sample as well. The CDR3 spells CASSLLGGNTEAFF. DNA for the CDR3: TGTGCCAGCAGTTTACTGGGAGGGAACACTGAAGCTTTCTTT. This rearrangement joins TRBV27 to TRBJ1-1; D unclear. The CDR3 is made up of 14 amino acids. Per germline, CDR1 MNHEY and CDR2 SMNVEV (reference sequence). V was cut by 2 bases and J by 1 base, with 8 bases left in between.

Details on this clone: This specimen includes other DNA sequences encoding the same CDR3. The V gene is TRBV19, the J gene TRBJ2-7, with 7 positions matching TRBD2. V shed 3 bases, J shed 2 bases, and the junction held 7 bases outside the gene matches. Germline-derived CDR1 and CDR2 are LNHDA and SQIVND (reference sequence). This CDR3 contains 15 residues. CDR3 amino acids: CASSILAGETYEQYF. The CDR3 nucleotides read TGTGCCAGTAGTATTCTGGCGGGGGAGACCTACGAGCAGTACTTC.

The chain uses TRBV11-2 and TRBJ2-5; TRBD1 matches 7 bases. CDR1 and CDR2 (germline): SGHAT, FQNNGV. The CDR3 runs to 15 residues. The ends lost 3 bases at V and 2 bases at J; junction bases unmatched: 6. The CDR3 spells CASSFLVGQQETQYF. DNA of the CDR3: TGTGCCAGCAGCTTTCTTGTGGGACAGCAAGAGACCCAGTACTTC.

A remark on this clone: This sample includes further DNA sequences coding for the same CDR3. The chain recombines TRBV9 with TRBJ2-2, with D uncertain. Germline CDR1 SGDLS, CDR2 YYNGEE. Deletions cut 2 bases from V and 6 bases from J, with 11 bases between. The length of the CDR3 is 14 residues. The DNA for the CDR3 is TGTGCCAGCAGCGTCGACGGTTCCCCCGGGGAGCTGTTTTTT. Translation: CASSVDGSPGELFF.

In regard to this clone: At the DNA level, this CDR3 is encoded by other sequences in the same sample as well. The chain employs TRBV5-1 and TRBJ2-5, with 9 nucleotides matching TRBD1. The ends lost 4 bases at V and 4 bases at J; junction bases unmatched: 5. CDR1 and CDR2 from the germline V gene are SGHRS and YFSETQ. CDR3 size: 14 residues. The CDR3 region has the DNA TGCGCCAGCAGCCCTATGGGACAGGGAGAGACCCAGTACTTC. Residues: CASSPMGQGETQYF.

This clone showed up just once. The V gene is TRBV4-1, the J gene TRBJ1-2; the D gene is possibly TRBD1 (6 bases). The germline V gene has CDR1 MGHRA and CDR2 YSYEKL. Between the trimmed V and J ends, which lost 5 bases and 3 bases, there was a span of 13 bases. The CDR3 consists of 14 residues. The CDR3 DNA reads TGCGCCAGCAGCGCAAGGGACACAGACTATGGCTACACCTTC. This sequence encodes CASSARDTDYGYTF.